The present T cell receptor beta chain was sequenced within a study of T cell responses to AZD1222 COVID-19 vaccine. The study's findings and limits: Once two AZD1222 doses were given, Spike-specific TCR breadth and depth went up. Donors, mostly white British, included more females; clonal diversity was possibly underestimated. Repertoires in all cases were sampled only once the peak T cell response had passed.

Clones were sequenced by immunoSEQ multiplex PCR, and TCRdb holds only the in-frame ones, with some missing. The sample lists 120,000 or so clones; about 85% were seen once. Looked up from germline, CDR1 is LGHNA and CDR2 is YNFKEQ. The V end was cut by 1 base, the J end by 8 bases, with 18 bases between. The length of the CDR3 is 16 residues. Of note for this clone: Its specificity is unknown.

This clonotype was sampled from an adult who received the AZD1222 COVID-19 vaccine. The sample in question was peripheral blood, obtained 28 days after the second AZD1222 dose. The chain combines TRBV4-2 with TRBJ2-1; D tentatively fits TRBD1 or TRBD2 (6 bases each). The DNA for the CDR3 is TGTGCCAGCAGCCAAGGGAGGGGGGTCTCACAGTATGAGCAGTTCTTC. This translates into CASSQGRGVSQYEQFF.